The 30 T cell receptor beta chains listed next were all sequenced from one sample in a study of T cell responses to AZD1222 COVID-19 vaccine. Using immunoSEQ multiplex PCR, the repertoire was profiled, and TCRdb retains in-frame clones only, with some absent. The sample has some 130,000 clones, 93% seen once. The sample in question was peripheral blood, obtained on day 0 of AZD1222 vaccination. All receptors come from an adult in good health.

In this sample, this clone turned up a few times. V and J are TRBV5-1 and TRBJ1-2; TRBD1 matches at 10 bases. The junction had 10 bases not matched to a gene; V was cut back by 4 bases and J by 4 bases. CDR3 length: 16 amino acids. Germline V CDR1 and CDR2: SGHRS, YFSETQ. The CDR3 is CASSRQGAVFGYGYTF. CDR3 in DNA: TGCGCCAGCAGCAGACAGGGGGCCGTCTTCGGCTATGGCTACACCTTC.

The V and J genes are TRBV5-1 and TRBJ1-2; TRBD1 is a possible D gene (5 bases). Germline V lookup: CDR1 SGHRS, CDR2 YFSETQ. Deletions cut 0 bases from V and 8 bases from J, with 14 bases between. The CDR3 is 14 amino acids. In DNA, the CDR3 is TGCGCCAGCAGCTTGGCTCCAGGGACGAGCGGCTACACCTTC. Amino acid sequence: CASSLAPGTSGYTF.

J is TRBJ1-2 and V is TRBV27; possibly TRBD1 for D (5 bases). Between the trimmed V and J ends, which lost 5 bases and 4 bases, there was a span of 14 bases. Germline lookup yields CDR1 MNHEY and CDR2 SMNVEV (reference sequence). The CDR3 totals 14 residues. This CDR3 is CASSPPGQAYGYTF. The CDR3 DNA sequence: TGTGCCAGCAGTCCCCCTGGACAAGCCTATGGCTACACCTTC.

This clone was counted a single time. CDR3 sequence: CASSRGQRQETQYF. The CDR3 bases are TGTGCCAGCAGTCGCGGGCAGAGACAAGAGACCCAGTACTTC. The chain employs TRBV6-2 or TRBV6-3 and TRBJ2-5; weak D call: TRBD2 (5 bases). The CDR3 covers 14 residues. The ends were cut back, 5 bases at V and 2 bases at J, with 12 bases in the middle. Germline assignment: CDR1 MNHEY and CDR2 SVGEGT.

J is TRBJ1-4 and V is TRBV6-5, with D possibly being TRBD1 (5 bases). CDR1 MNHEY and CDR2 SVGAGI come from the germline V gene. There are 16 residues in the CDR3. Trimming pared 0 bases from V and 4 bases from J, leaving 12 bases between. This CDR3 is CASSYSHGGFNEKLFF. The CDR3 DNA is TGTGCCAGCAGTTACTCTCACGGGGGGTTTAATGAAAAACTGTTTTTT.

The J gene is TRBJ1-2, the V gene TRBV27, with D maybe TRBD1 (6 bases). This CDR3 is built from 17 residues. V lost 0 bases, J lost 3 bases, and 17 bases lay in between. Germline lookup yields CDR1 MNHEY and CDR2 SMNVEV (reference sequence). CDR3 DNA sequence: TGTGCCAGCAGTTTATCGAGGGGGTCCACCAGATACTATGGCTACACCTTC. It specifies CASSLSRGSTRYYGYTF.

The rearrangement uses TRBV4-1 and TRBJ2-3; 10 bases match TRBD1. The germline V gene has CDR1 MGHRA and CDR2 YSYEKL. V lost 2 bases to trimming and J lost 5 bases; unmatched junction nucleotides: 7. The CDR3 runs to 16 residues. CDR3 sequence reads: CASSQPDRGRKDTQYF. The CDR3 nucleotides read TGCGCCAGCAGCCAACCCGACAGGGGGCGGAAAGATACGCAGTATTTT.

J is TRBJ1-1 and V is TRBV28; 8 nucleotides match TRBD1. This CDR3 is 15 amino acids long. The V gene's germline CDR1 is MDHEN and CDR2 SYDVKM. The trim removed 8 bases at V and 11 bases at J, leaving 19 bases unmatched. The CDR3 loop reads CASAPDREGDYEAFF. CDR3 DNA sequence: TGTGCCAGCGCTCCGGACAGGGAGGGTGATTATGAGGCTTTCTTT.

This clone was seen a single time. The CDR3 loop is CASSLRAAGNQPQHF. CDR3 DNA sequence: TGCGCCAGCAGTCTTAGGGCGGCAGGGAATCAGCCCCAGCATTTT. This chain joins TRBV4-1 and TRBJ1-5; possibly TRBD1 for D (5 bases). Germline V gene lookup returns CDR1 MGHRA and CDR2 YSYEKL. The CDR3 is 15 residues long. Trimming removed 6 bases from V and 4 bases from J, with 16 bases in between.

The chain combines TRBV5-6 with TRBJ2-5; the D is unclear. The germline CDR1 and CDR2 sequences are SGHDT and YYEEEE. Trimming stripped 0 bases from V and 4 bases from J, with 4 bases between. The CDR3 is made up of 12 amino acids. The CDR3 bases are TGTGCCAGCAGCTTGGTAGGAGAGACCCAGTACTTC. Its translation is CASSLVGETQYF.

The CDR3 loop is CASSLGTFNEQFF. CDR3 DNA: TGCGCCAGCAGCTTAGGGACATTCAATGAGCAGTTCTTC. The chain joins TRBV5-1 to TRBJ2-1; perhaps TRBD1 as D (6 bases). The CDR3 has 13 amino acids. With 2 bases removed from V and 6 bases from J, the gap between germline ends came to 9 bases. Looked up from germline, CDR1 is SGHRS and CDR2 is YFSETQ.

The chain uses TRBV11-2 and TRBJ1-3; D call uncertain. V was trimmed by 5 bases and J by 0 bases, leaving 17 bases between them. The CDR3 is 17 residues long. In germline, CDR1 is SGHAT, CDR2 FQNNGV. CDR3 in amino acids: CASSRRGGQSSGNTIYF. The CDR3 DNA is TGTGCCAGCAGCCGACGGGGAGGGCAAAGCTCTGGAAACACCATATATTTT.

The chain recombines TRBV7-9 with TRBJ1-5, with TRBD1 matching over 9 bases. The CDR3 covers 16 residues. Germline V gene sequence: CDR1 SEHNR, CDR2 FQNEAQ (reference sequence). Unmatched junction bases numbered 6, after V lost 3 bases and J lost 3 bases. CDR3 sequence (DNA): TGTGCCAGCAGCTTCATCGGGACAGGGCACAATCAGCCCCAGCATTTT. Its protein product is CASSFIGTGHNQPQHF.

This clone has more than one count but fewer than ten. This chain links TRBV7-2 with TRBJ1-1; D remains ambiguous. Germline V lookup: CDR1 SGHTA, CDR2 FQGNSA. V lost 1 base and J lost 4, with 10 bases in between. The CDR3 loop spans 14 amino acids. CDR3 coding DNA: TGTGCCAGCAGCTTAGTTTCGCGGCTCACTGAAGCTTTCTTT. This sequence encodes CASSLVSRLTEAFF.

This chain connects TRBV5-1 to TRBJ1-1; D possibly corresponds to TRBD1 (5 bases). Germline V gene data show CDR1 as SGHRS and CDR2 as YFSETQ. This CDR3 spans 17 amino acids. Deletions cut 4 bases from V and 0 bases from J, with 19 bases between. The CDR3 region has the DNA TGCGCCAGCAGCCCGGGTTGGGGGAACGGCATGAACACTGAAGCTTTCTTT. Protein sequence: CASSPGWGNGMNTEAFF.

The chain employs TRBV7-9 and TRBJ2-3; the D gene could be TRBD1 or TRBD2 (5 bases each). Germline V lookup: CDR1 SEHNR, CDR2 FQNEAQ (reference sequence). The ends were cut back, 1 base at V and 7 bases at J, with 9 bases in the middle. CDR3 length: 13 amino acids. Written as DNA, the CDR3 is TGTGCCAGCAGCTTAGATGGGGGAAATACGCAGTATTTT. Amino acid sequence: CASSLDGGNTQYF.

Remarks on this clone: Other nucleotide sequences in the sample specify the same CDR3. This chain uses TRBV25-1 with TRBJ2-7; D unclear. This CDR3 region has 11 residues. Germline V gene data show CDR1 as MGHDK and CDR2 as SYGVNS. V was pared by 3 bases and J by 4 bases, with 4 bases between. The CDR3, as DNA: TGTGCCAGCAGTGAGTTTTACGAGCAGTACTTC. This gives the protein CASSEFYEQYF.

V usage is TRBV28 and J usage is TRBJ1-6; 8 nucleotides match TRBD1. Germline lookup yields CDR1 MDHEN and CDR2 SYDVKM. The length of the CDR3 is 14 residues. Trimming at V came to 5 bases and at J to 5 bases, leaving 2 bases not matched to a gene. CDR3 residues: CASSPDRDNSPLHF. The CDR3 nucleotides are TGTGCCAGCAGTCCGGACAGGGATAATTCACCCCTCCACTTT.

V and J are TRBV6-5 and TRBJ1-2; D is uncertain. V was shortened by 4 bases and J by 2 bases, with 8 bases between the two germline ends. The CDR3 runs to 13 residues. Germline V gene sequence: CDR1 MNHEY, CDR2 SVGAGI. The CDR3 sequence is CASSLVGNYGYTF. The DNA for the CDR3 is TGTGCCAGCAGTTTGGTAGGGAACTATGGCTACACCTTC.

V is TRBV19 and J is TRBJ2-5; 7 bases match TRBD2. The CDR3 totals 16 residues. The germline V gene has CDR1 LNHDA and CDR2 SQIVND (reference sequence). J gave up 5 bases and V 0 bases, and 9 bases lay outside the gene matches. The CDR3 DNA sequence: TGTGCCAGTAGTATAGATCTTTGGGGGGGACGGGAGACCCAGTACTTC. Translated, it gives CASSIDLWGGRETQYF. The full variable domain, its missing parts supplied by reference TRBV19 and TRBJ2-5, is DGGITQSPKYLFRKEGQNVTLSCEQNLNHDAMYWYRQDPGQGLRLIYYSQIVNDFQKGDIAEGYSVSREKKESFPLTVTSAQKNPTAFYLCASSIDLWGGRETQYFGPGTRLLVL.

The rearrangement links TRBV28 to TRBJ1-5; D not resolved. Germline lookup yields CDR1 MDHEN and CDR2 SYDVKM. The CDR3 is made up of 15 amino acids. V was trimmed by 5 bases and J by 1 base, leaving 12 bases between them. CDR3 DNA sequence: TGTGCCAGCAGTAAACTTTTAGGGAGCAATCAGCCCCAGCATTTT. It is translated as CASSKLLGSNQPQHF.

This sequence joins TRBV2 and TRBJ1-6; 8 bases are a match to TRBD1. This CDR3 contains 13 residues. CDR1 is SNHLY, CDR2 FYNNEI, per germline. V was clipped by 7 bases and J by 9 bases; unmatched bases: 5. The CDR3 region is CASILTGVSPLHF. In DNA, the CDR3 is TGTGCCAGCATTCTGACAGGGGTTTCACCCCTCCACTTT.

The rearrangement links TRBV7-9 to TRBJ2-3; D gene ambiguous. Trimming removed 2 bases at V and 0 bases at J, with 6 bases between. Germline CDR1 reads SEHNR; CDR2 reads FQNEAQ (reference sequence). This CDR3 has 14 residues. Here the CDR3 DNA reads TGTGCCAGCAGCTTATCGGCCAGCACAGATACGCAGTATTTT. This codes for CASSLSASTDTQYF.

In its sample, this clone was seen once. The chain uses TRBV27 and TRBJ1-6; D may be TRBD1 (6 bases). Germline V gives CDR1 MNHEY, CDR2 SMNVEV (reference sequence). This CDR3 comprises 15 residues. V was cut by 3 bases and J by 9 bases, with 15 bases left in between. This chain's CDR3 is CASSFSAGAGSPLHF. CDR3 DNA sequence: TGTGCCAGCAGTTTTTCGGCGGGGGCCGGTTCACCCCTCCACTTT.

The rearrangement uses TRBV19 and TRBJ2-7; no clear D gene. Between the trimmed V and J ends, which lost 5 bases and 10 bases, there was a span of 15 bases. The CDR3 contains 12 residues. Germline CDR1 and CDR2: LNHDA and SQIVND (reference sequence). CDR3 bases: TGTGCCAGTAGTCCACTAAGAGGCAACCAGTACTTC. Amino acid sequence: CASSPLRGNQYF.

V gene TRBV10-3 combines with J gene TRBJ1-1, with D hard to call. Per germline, CDR1 ENHRY and CDR2 SYGVKD. Trimming cost V 4 bases and J 1 base, with 13 bases left between them. This CDR3 contains 15 residues. The CDR3 sequence: CAISAVGSQNTEAFF. CDR3 in DNA: TGTGCCATCAGTGCGGTGGGCAGTCAGAACACTGAAGCTTTCTTT.

V usage is TRBV7-8 and J usage is TRBJ1-2, with TRBD1 matching over 9 bases. Germline CDR1 and CDR2: SGHVS and FQNEAQ. The CDR3 has 14 amino acids. Trimming cost V 3 bases and J 6 bases; bases outside gene matches: 5. CDR3 sequence: CASSFVRTGDGYTF. CDR3 in DNA: TGTGCCAGCAGCTTCGTTAGGACAGGGGATGGCTACACCTTC.

The chain links TRBV7-9 to TRBJ1-1, with D possibly matching TRBD1 (6 bases). Trimming stripped 4 bases from V and 3 bases from J, with 12 bases between. There are 14 residues in the CDR3. Per germline, CDR1 SEHNR and CDR2 FQNEAQ (reference sequence). CDR3 in DNA: TGTGCCAGCAGCTCACAGGGTAGGGACACTGAAGCTTTCTTT. It codes for CASSSQGRDTEAFF. The variable domain in full, completed from reference TRBV7-9 and TRBJ1-1, reads DTGVSQNPRHKITKRGQNVTFRCDPISEHNRLYWYRQTLGQGPEFLTYFQNEAQLEKSRLLSDRFSAERPKGSFSTLEIQRTEQGDSAMYLCASSSQGRDTEAFFGQGTRLTVV.

This chain links TRBV28 with TRBJ2-6; D is ambiguous. With 5 bases removed from V and 0 bases from J, the gap between germline ends came to 8 bases. Per the germline V gene, CDR1 is MDHEN and CDR2 is SYDVKM. The CDR3 consists of 15 residues. CDR3 coding DNA: TGTGCCAGCAGTACAGAAGGCTCTGGGGCCAACGTCCTGACTTTC. Its protein is CASSTEGSGANVLTF.

The CDR3 nucleotides are TGTGCCAGCAGCTTAGTCGGAGGGACAGGGTTATATCAAGAGACCCAGTACTTC. Protein product: CASSLVGGTGLYQETQYF. J is TRBJ2-5 and V is TRBV7-7; TRBD1 matches at 9 bases. With 1 base clipped from V and 2 bases from J, the junction kept 11 bases outside the gene matches. The CDR3 has 18 amino acids. The germline CDR1 and CDR2 sequences are SSHAT and FNYEAQ (reference sequence).